This T cell receptor (beta chain) was retrieved from a study of blood T cell repertoires in COVID-19. TCRdb keeps only in-frame clones here, not all; method: immunoSEQ multiplex PCR. This sample yields approximately 190,000 clones, of which roughly 91% are seen a single time; roughly 5.5% belongs to the top ten. This CDR3 has 16 residues. Germline V lookup: CDR1 SGHNT, CDR2 YYREEE (reference sequence). Trimming removed 1 base at V and 6 bases at J, with 16 bases between. This TCR was sampled from a man aged 35 to 55 with active or convalescent COVID-19. Sequencing was performed on peripheral blood. The chain employs TRBV5-4 and TRBJ1-4; D unresolved. CDR3 DNA sequence: TGTGCCAGCAGCTTGCCGGGAGGGCCTTCGGATGAAAAACTGTTTTTT. Translation: CASSLPGGPSDEKLFF.